What follows describes a single T cell receptor (beta chain). What it binds is not known. The data were obtained in a study of beta chain features in type 1 diabetes. Germline CDR1 and CDR2: MGHRA and YSYEKL. Trimming took 0 bases from V and 0 from J; bases not matched to a gene: 2. The CDR3 length is 17 residues. Study findings and constraints: Insertions at VDJ junctions were less frequent in type 1 diabetes patients. These patients also deleted more nucleotides at the same junctions. Sampled from patients, naive, central memory and Treg TCRB repertoires appeared more similar than those sampled from healthy donors. Researchers report that Type 1 diabetes patients had moderately but significantly shorter TCRB CDR3s across all four CD4+ subsets.

Expressed TCRB transcripts were sequenced, since all the RNA that had been isolated was reverse transcribed. The table came from immunoSEQ multiplex PCR; TCRdb's copy has only in-frame clones and leaves some out. Of about 41,000 clones in the sample, 66% were seen once. This receptor was obtained from a man aged 25 to 40 with type 1 diabetes. Some clones in this sample may be carry-over from other donors' samples. The sequenced sample consisted of Tregs from blood. The chain combines TRBV4-1 with TRBJ2-1; TRBD2 matches 10 bases. CDR3 in amino acids: CASSQDSGGSSYNEQFF. The DNA of the CDR3 is TGCGCCAGCAGCCAAGATAGCGGGGGGAGCTCCTACAATGAGCAGTTCTTC.